Included here is one T cell receptor beta chain sequence, with context. TCRdb reprocessed the 5' RACE reads with MiXCR, giving one entry per CDR3 protein. The repertoire includes 150,000 to 200,000 distinct CDR3 sequences, roughly 15% of them detected once, and roughly 14% sits in the top ten. These data belong to a study of T-cell memory formation after mild COVID-19. This CDR3 is 18 amino acids long. In germline, CDR1 is KGHSH, CDR2 LQKENI. J lost 5 bases, V lost 3 bases, and 17 bases had no gene match. This sequence joins TRBV18 and TRBJ2-5; 8 bases are a match to TRBD1. The clonotype originates from an adult woman who had mild COVID-19 (a few samples of this study predate the infection). Cell type and time point are not known. The material sequenced was PBMCs or a T cell subset sorted from them (not recorded which). Written as DNA, the CDR3 is TGTGCCAGCTCACCTCTCCCCGCCGGGACAGGTTATAGGGAGACCCAGTACTTC. Translated, it gives CASSPLPAGTGYRETQYF.